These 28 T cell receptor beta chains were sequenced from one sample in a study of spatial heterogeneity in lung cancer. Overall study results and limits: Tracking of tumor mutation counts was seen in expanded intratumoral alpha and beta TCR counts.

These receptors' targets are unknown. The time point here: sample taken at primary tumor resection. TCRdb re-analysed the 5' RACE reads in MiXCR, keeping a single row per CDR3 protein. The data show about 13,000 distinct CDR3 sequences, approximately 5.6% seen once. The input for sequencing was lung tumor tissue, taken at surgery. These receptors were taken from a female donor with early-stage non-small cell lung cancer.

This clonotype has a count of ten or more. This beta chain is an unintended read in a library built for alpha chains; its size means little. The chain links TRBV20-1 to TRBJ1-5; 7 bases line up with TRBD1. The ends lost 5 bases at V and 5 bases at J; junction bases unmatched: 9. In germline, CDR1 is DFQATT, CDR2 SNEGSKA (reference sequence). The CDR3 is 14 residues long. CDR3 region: CSALRDSLDQPQHF. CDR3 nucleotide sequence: TGCAGTGCTCTACGGGACAGTCTTGATCAGCCCCAGCATTTT.

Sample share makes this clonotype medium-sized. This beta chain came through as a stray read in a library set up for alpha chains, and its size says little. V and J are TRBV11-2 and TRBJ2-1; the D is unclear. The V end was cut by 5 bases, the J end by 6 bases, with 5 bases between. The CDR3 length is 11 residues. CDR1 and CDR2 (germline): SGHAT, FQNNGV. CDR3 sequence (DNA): TGTGCCAGCAGCCCCTCCAATGAGCAGTTCTTC. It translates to CASSPSNEQFF.

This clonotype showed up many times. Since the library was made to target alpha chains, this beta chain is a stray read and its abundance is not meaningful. CDR3 coding DNA: TGTGCCAGTACTTTACGGTTCGGCGAGCAGTTCTTC. Protein sequence: CASTLRFGEQFF. The rearrangement uses TRBV2 and TRBJ2-1; D ambiguous. The CDR3 has 12 amino acids. V was cut by 9 bases and J by 10 bases, with 16 bases left in between. Looked up from germline, CDR1 is SNHLY and CDR2 is FYNNEI.

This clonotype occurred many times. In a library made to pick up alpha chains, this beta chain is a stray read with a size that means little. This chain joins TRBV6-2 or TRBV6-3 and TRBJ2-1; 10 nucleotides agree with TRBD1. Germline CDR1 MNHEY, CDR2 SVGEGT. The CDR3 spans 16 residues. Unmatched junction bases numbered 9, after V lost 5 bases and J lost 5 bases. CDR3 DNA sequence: TGTGCCAGCAGTGGACTGGACAGGGGGTACGACAATGAGCAGTTCTTC. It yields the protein CASSGLDRGYDNEQFF.

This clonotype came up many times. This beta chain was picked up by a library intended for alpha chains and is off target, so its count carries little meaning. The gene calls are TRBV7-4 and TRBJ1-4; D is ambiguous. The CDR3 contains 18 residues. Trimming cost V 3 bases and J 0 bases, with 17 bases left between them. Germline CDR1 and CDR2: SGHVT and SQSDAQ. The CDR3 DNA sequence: TGTGCCAGCAGCTTTTATACACTCGTCACTGCAACTAATGAAAAACTGTTTTTT. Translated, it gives CASSFYTLVTATNEKLFF.

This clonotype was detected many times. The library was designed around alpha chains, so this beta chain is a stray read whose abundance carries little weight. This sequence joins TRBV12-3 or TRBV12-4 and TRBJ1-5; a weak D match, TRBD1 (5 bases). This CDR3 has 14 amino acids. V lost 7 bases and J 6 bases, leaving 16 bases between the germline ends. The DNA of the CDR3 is TGTGCCAGCAACCGGGGGGGTCAGAGTCAGCCCCAGCATTTT. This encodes CASNRGGQSQPQHF.

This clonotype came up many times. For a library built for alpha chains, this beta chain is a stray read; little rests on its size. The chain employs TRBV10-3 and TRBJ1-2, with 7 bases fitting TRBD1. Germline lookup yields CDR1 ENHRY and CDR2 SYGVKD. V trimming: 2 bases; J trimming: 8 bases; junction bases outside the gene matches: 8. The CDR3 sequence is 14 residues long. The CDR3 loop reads CAISEGQALEGYTF. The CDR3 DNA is TGTGCCATCAGTGAGGGACAGGCTTTAGAAGGCTACACCTTC.

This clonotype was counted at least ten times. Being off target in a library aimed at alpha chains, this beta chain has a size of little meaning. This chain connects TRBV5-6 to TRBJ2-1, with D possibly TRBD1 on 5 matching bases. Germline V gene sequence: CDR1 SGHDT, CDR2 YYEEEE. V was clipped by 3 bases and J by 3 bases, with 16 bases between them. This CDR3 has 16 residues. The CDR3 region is CASSYLGQGSYNEQFF. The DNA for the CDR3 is TGTGCCAGCAGCTACCTTGGGCAGGGTAGCTACAATGAGCAGTTCTTC.

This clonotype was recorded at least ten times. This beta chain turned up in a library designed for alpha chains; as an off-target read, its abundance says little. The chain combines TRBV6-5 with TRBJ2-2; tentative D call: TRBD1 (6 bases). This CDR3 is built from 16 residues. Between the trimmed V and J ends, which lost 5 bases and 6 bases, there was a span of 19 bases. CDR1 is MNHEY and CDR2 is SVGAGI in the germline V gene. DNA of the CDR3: TGTGCCAGCAGTCCCATCAACTTTGGGGGCCCCGGGGAGCTGTTTTTT. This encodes CASSPINFGGPGELFF.

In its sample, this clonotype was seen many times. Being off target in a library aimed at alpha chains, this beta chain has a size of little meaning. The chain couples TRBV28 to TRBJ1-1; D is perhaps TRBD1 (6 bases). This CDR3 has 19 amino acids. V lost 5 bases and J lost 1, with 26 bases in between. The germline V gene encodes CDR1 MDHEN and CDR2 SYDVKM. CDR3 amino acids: CASSGPWGPYWTWNTEAFF. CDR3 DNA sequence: TGTGCCAGCAGTGGTCCATGGGGGCCGTATTGGACTTGGAACACTGAAGCTTTCTTT.

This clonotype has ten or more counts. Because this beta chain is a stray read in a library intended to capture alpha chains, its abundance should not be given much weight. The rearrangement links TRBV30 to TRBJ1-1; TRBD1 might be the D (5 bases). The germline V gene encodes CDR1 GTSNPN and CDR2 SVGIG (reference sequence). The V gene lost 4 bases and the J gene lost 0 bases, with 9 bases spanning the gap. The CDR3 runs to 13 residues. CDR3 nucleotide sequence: TGTGCCTGGACTACAGGAATGAACACTGAAGCTTTCTTT. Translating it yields CAWTTGMNTEAFF.

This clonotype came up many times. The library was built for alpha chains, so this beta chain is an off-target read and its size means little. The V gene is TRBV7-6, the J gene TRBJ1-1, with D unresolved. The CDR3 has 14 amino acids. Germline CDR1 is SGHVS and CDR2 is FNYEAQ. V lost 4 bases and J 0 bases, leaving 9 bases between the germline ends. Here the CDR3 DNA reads TGTGCCAGCAGCTCCAGGTACATGAACACTGAAGCTTTCTTT. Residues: CASSSRYMNTEAFF.

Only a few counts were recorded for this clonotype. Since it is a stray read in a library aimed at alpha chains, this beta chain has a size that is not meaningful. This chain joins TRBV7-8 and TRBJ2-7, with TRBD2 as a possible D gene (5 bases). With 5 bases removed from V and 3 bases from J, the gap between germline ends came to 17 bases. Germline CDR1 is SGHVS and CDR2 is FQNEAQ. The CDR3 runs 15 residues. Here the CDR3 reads CASSPEDSPNYEQYF. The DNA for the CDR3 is TGTGCCAGCAGCCCCGAGGACTCCCCGAACTACGAGCAGTACTTC.

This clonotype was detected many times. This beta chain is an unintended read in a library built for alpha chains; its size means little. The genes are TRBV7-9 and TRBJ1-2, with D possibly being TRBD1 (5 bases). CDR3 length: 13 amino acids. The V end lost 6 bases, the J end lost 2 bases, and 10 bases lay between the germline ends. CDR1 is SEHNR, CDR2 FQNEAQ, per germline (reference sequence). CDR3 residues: CASRTAGNYGYTF. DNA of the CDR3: TGTGCCAGCAGAACAGCAGGGAACTATGGCTACACCTTC.

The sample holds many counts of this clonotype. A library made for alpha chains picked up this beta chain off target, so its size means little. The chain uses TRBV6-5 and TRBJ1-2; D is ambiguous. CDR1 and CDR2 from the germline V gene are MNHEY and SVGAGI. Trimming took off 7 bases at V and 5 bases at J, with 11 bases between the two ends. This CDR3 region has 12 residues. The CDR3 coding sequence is TGTGCCAGCACCCTCGTGGGGTATGGCTACACCTTC. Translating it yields CASTLVGYGYTF.

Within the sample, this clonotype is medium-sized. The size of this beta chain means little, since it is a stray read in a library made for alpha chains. The CDR3 DNA follows: TGTGCCAGCAGTGGGTGGGGGAGCAGCTCCTATAATTCACCCCTCCACTTT. Translation gives CASSGWGSSSYNSPLHF. V and J are TRBV2 and TRBJ1-6; D is perhaps TRBD1 (5 bases). Germline V lookup: CDR1 SNHLY, CDR2 FYNNEI. The CDR3 runs to 17 residues. Trimming removed 4 bases at V and 0 bases at J, with 13 bases between. Full variable domain (remainder filled in from reference TRBV2 and TRBJ1-6): EPEVTQTPSHQVTQMGQEVILRCVPISNHLYFYWYRQILGQKVEFLVSFYNNEISEKSEIFDDQFSVERPDGSNFTLKIRSTKLEDSAMYFCASSGWGSSSYNSPLHFGNGTRLTVT.

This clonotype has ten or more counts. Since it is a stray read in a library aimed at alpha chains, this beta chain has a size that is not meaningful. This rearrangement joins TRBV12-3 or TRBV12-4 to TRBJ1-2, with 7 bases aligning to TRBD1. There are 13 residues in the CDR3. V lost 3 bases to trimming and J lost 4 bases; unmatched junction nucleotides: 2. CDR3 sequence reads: CASSFEGAYGYTF. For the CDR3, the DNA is TGTGCCAGCAGTTTTGAGGGGGCCTATGGCTACACCTTC.

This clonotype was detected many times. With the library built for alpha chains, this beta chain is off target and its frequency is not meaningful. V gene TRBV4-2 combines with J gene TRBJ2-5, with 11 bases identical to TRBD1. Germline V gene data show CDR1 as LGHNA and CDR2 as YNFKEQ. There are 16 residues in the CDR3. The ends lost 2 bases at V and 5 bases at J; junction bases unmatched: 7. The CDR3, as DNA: TGTGCCAGCAGCCAACTAGGACAGGGGGCTTGGGAGACCCAGTACTTC. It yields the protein CASSQLGQGAWETQYF.

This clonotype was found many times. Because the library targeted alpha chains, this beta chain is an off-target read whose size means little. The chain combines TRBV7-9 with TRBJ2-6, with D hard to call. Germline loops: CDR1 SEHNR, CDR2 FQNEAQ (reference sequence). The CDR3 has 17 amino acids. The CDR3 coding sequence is TGTGCAGCAGAGGTGAAGAAGGCCCTCTCTGGGGCCAACGTCCTGACTTTC. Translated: CAAEVKKALSGANVLTF.

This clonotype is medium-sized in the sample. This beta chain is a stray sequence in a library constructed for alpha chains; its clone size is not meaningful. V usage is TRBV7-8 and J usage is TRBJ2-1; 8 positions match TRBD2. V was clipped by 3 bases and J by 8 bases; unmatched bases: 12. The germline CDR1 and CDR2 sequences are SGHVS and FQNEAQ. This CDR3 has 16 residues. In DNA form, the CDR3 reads TGTGCCAGCAGCTTTCGGGGGACTAGAGGCGGTCATGAGCAGTTCTTC. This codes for CASSFRGTRGGHEQFF.

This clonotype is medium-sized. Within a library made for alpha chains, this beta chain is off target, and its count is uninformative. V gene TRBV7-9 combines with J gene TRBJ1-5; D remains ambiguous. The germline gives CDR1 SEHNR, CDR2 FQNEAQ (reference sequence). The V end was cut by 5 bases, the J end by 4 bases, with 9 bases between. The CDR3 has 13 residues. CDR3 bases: TGTGCCAGCAGCCGCCTGTGGAATCAGCCCCAGCATTTT. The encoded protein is CASSRLWNQPQHF.

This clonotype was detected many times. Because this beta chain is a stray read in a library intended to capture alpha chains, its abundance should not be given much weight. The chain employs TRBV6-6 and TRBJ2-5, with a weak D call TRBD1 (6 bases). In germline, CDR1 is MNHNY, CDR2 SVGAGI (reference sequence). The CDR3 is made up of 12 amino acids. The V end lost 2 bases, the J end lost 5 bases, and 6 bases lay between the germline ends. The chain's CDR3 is CASSYTGETQYF. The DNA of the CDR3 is TGTGCCAGCAGTTACACAGGGGAGACCCAGTACTTC.

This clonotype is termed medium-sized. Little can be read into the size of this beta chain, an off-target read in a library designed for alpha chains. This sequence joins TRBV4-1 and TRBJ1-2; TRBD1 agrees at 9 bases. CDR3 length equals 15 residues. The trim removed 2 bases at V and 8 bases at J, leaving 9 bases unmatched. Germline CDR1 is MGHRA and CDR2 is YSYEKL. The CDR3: CASSQFSGTGSGYTF. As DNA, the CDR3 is TGCGCCAGCAGCCAATTTTCCGGGACAGGGTCCGGCTACACCTTC.

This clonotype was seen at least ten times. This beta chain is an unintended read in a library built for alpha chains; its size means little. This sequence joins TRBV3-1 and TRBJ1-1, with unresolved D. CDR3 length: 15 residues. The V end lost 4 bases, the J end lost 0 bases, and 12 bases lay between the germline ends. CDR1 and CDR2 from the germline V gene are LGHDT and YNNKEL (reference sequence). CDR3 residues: CASSPRVTLNTEAFF. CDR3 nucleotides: TGTGCCAGCAGCCCCCGGGTCACTTTGAACACTGAAGCTTTCTTT.

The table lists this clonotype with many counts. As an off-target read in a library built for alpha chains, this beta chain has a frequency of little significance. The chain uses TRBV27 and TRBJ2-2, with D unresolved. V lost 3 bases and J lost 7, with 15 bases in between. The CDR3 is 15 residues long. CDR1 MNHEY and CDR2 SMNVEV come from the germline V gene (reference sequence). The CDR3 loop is CASSFVSMSGGELFF. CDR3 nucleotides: TGTGCCAGCAGTTTTGTCTCTATGAGTGGCGGGGAGCTGTTTTTT.

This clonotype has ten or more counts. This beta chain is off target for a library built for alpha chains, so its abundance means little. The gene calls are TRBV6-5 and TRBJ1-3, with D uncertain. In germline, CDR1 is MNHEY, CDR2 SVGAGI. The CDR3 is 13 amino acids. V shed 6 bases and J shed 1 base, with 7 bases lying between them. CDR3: CASSTVSGNTIYF. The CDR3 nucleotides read TGTGCCAGCAGCACAGTATCTGGAAACACCATATATTTT.

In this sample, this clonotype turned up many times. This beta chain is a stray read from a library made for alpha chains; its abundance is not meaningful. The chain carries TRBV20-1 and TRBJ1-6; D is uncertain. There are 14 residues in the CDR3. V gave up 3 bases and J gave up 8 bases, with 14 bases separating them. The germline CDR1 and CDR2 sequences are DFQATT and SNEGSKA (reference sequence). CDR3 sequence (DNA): TGCAGTGCTAGCGACCGGAAAAAGTATTCACCCCTCCACTTT. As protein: CSASDRKKYSPLHF.

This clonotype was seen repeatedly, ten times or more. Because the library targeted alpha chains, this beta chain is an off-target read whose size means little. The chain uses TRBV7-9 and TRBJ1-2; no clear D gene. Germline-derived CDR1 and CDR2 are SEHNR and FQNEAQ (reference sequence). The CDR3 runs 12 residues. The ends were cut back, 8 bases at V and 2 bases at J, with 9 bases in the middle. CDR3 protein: CASGSLNYGYTF. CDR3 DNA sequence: TGTGCCAGCGGCAGCTTAAACTATGGCTACACCTTC.